What follows are 7 T cell receptor beta chains derived from one specimen sequenced in a study of cytomegalovirus exposure and HLA in healthy donors. Generated by immunoSEQ multiplex PCR, the TCRdb table keeps only in-frame clones and is missing some. The profile shows approximately 100,000 clones, about 88% of them singletons. Sequenced input: PBMCs. These receptors originate from a woman between 18 and 29 years old in good health and CMV-seronegative.

The chain is built from TRBV19 and TRBJ2-1, with TRBD2 identical over 11 bases. V lost 10 bases, J lost 8 bases, and 13 bases stayed unmatched. This CDR3 region has 15 residues. Germline assignment: CDR1 LNHDA and CDR2 SQIVND (reference sequence). The chain's CDR3 is CATALTSGTGYEQFF. CDR3 coding DNA: TGTGCCACCGCCTTGACTAGCGGGACGGGTTATGAGCAGTTCTTC.

The gene calls are TRBV5-6 and TRBJ2-7; 11 nucleotides line up with TRBD2. The V and J ends lost 3 bases and 3 bases, in that order; junction bases with no gene match: 14. CDR1 SGHDT and CDR2 YYEEEE come from the germline V gene. This CDR3 comprises 18 residues. The CDR3 reads CASSWATSGGESYYEQYF. The CDR3 bases are TGTGCCAGCAGCTGGGCCACTAGCGGGGGAGAATCATACTACGAGCAGTACTTC.

This chain connects TRBV5-1 to TRBJ2-1; no clear D. The CDR3 runs to 17 residues. The V gene lost 0 bases and the J gene lost 0 bases, with 13 bases spanning the gap. CDR1 and CDR2 (germline): SGHRS, YFSETQ. The CDR3 sequence: CASSLGIGESSYNEQFF. For the CDR3, the DNA is TGCGCCAGCAGCTTGGGGATCGGAGAAAGCTCCTACAATGAGCAGTTCTTC.

This chain uses TRBV7-6 with TRBJ2-1; tentatively, D is TRBD2 (5 bases). The CDR3 consists of 17 residues. The germline V and J ends were trimmed by 0 bases and 6 bases, with 18 bases remaining between them. Germline V gene data show CDR1 as SGHVS and CDR2 as FNYEAQ. DNA for the CDR3: TGTGCCAGCAGCTTAGCGGTGGGGATAACGGGGTCCAATGAGCAGTTCTTC. Residues: CASSLAVGITGSNEQFF.

This chain links TRBV5-1 with TRBJ2-5; TRBD1 matches 7 bases. V lost 4 bases to trimming and J lost 1 base; unmatched junction nucleotides: 4. Germline values: CDR1 SGHRS, CDR2 YFSETQ. The length of the CDR3 is 14 residues. This chain's CDR3 is CASSARTGQETQYF. DNA of the CDR3: TGCGCCAGCAGCGCCCGGACAGGCCAAGAGACCCAGTACTTC.

The chain has TRBV19 and TRBJ2-1; the match to TRBD2 covers 7 bases. The CDR3 is 13 amino acids. The ends lost 7 bases at V and 7 bases at J; junction bases unmatched: 7. Germline lookup yields CDR1 LNHDA and CDR2 SQIVND (reference sequence). CDR3 coding DNA: TGTGCCAGTACGGCGGGAGATTTGAATGAGCAGTTCTTC. As protein: CASTAGDLNEQFF.

This sequence joins TRBV25-1 and TRBJ1-2, with TRBD1 matching over 8 bases. Looked up from germline, CDR1 is MGHDK and CDR2 is SYGVNS. V dropped 6 bases and J dropped 8; count of bases not matched to a gene: 8. The CDR3 contains 13 residues. The CDR3 nucleotides read TGTGCCAGCAGCGACAGGGGAGGAGGAGGCTACACCTTC. Amino acid sequence: CASSDRGGGGYTF.